The sequence of this T cell receptor (beta chain) was determined in a study of CD8 T cells in Susac syndrome. RNA totalling roughly 0.5 to 1 ug underwent reverse transcription with random hexamers. TCRdb fed the immunoSEQ multiplex PCR reads into MiXCR, producing one record per CDR3 protein. This table has under 200,000 distinct CDR3 sequences, about 91% appearing once. V was shortened by 3 bases and J by 6 bases, with 17 bases between the two germline ends. CDR1 and CDR2 from the germline V gene are LNHDA and SQIVND (reference sequence). The CDR3 contains 15 residues. This TCR came from a human donor with Susac syndrome. This chain uses TRBV19 with TRBJ1-1; tentatively, D is TRBD1 (5 bases). The material sequenced was CD4+ T cells from PBMCs. In nucleotides, the CDR3 is TGTGCCAGTAGTATTTTCGGTAAAGGACAACCTGAAGCTTTCTTT. Protein product: CASSIFGKGQPEAFF.